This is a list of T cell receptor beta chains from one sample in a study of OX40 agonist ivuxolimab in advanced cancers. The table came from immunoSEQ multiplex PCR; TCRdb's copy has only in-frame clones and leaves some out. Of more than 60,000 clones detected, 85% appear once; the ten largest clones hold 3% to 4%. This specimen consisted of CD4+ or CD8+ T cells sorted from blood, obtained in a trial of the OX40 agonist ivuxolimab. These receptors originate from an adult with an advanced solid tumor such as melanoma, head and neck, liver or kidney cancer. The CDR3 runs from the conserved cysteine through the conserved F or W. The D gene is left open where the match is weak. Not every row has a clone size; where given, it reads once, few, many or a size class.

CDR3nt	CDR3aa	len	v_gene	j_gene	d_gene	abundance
TGCGCCAGCAGCTTGAGGGTCAGGGAGTCAGATACGCAGTATTTT	CASSLRVRESDTQYF	15	TRBV5-1	TRBJ2-3	NA	NA
TGTGCCAGCAGCGTAGGTGGGGGAGCAACTGAAGCTTTCTTT	CASSVGGGATEAFF	14	TRBV9	TRBJ1-1	NA	NA
TGTGCCAGCCAAAGGGGGGACGTGGTGGGCACTGAAGCTTTCTTT	CASQRGDVVGTEAFF	15	TRBV28	TRBJ1-1	NA	once
TGTGCCAGCAGCCCCGGACTCCTCTCGCAGGGCTATGGCTACACCTTC	CASSPGLLSQGYGYTF	16	TRBV5-6	TRBJ1-2	NA	NA
TGCGCCAGCAGCGCCGCCGCGGGAGCCTTTGAGCAGTTCTTC	CASSAAAGAFEQFF	14	TRBV5-1	TRBJ2-1	TRBD2	NA
TGCGCCAGCAGCTCCCAGACCGGCAGGCCCCACTACGAGCAGTACTTC	CASSSQTGRPHYEQYF	16	TRBV5-1	TRBJ2-7	NA	once
TGCGCCAGCAGCCCCGGGACAGGGGGTGCGGATACGCAGTATTTT	CASSPGTGGADTQYF	15	TRBV5-1	TRBJ2-3	TRBD1	NA
TGTGCCAGCAGTATGAACACTGAAGCTTTCTTT	CASSMNTEAFF	11	TRBV28	TRBJ1-1	NA	NA
TGTGCCAGCAGGGGATCAGGATTGTCCTACGAGCAGTACTTC	CASRGSGLSYEQYF	14	TRBV2	TRBJ2-7	NA	few
TGTGCCAGCAGCTTGCGGCTAGCTGACGAGCAGTACTTC	CASSLRLADEQYF	13	TRBV5-4	TRBJ2-7	NA	NA
TGTGCCAGCAGCTTAAGTCCGGGAAGGGGAGATGAGCAGTTCTTC	CASSLSPGRGDEQFF	15	TRBV7-2	TRBJ2-1	NA	NA
TGTGCCAGTAGTGGCCCCGGGGGACAGGGGAGAAGGGCAAACATTCAGTACTTC	CASSGPGGQGRRANIQYF	18	TRBV19	TRBJ2-4	TRBD1	NA
TGTGCCAGCAGCCAAGCTCCAGCGGCGTACGAGCAGTACTTC	CASSQAPAAYEQYF	14	TRBV7-9	TRBJ2-7	NA	NA
TGCGCCAGCAGTCCGGTCCACTACGAGCAGTACTTC	CASSPVHYEQYF	12	TRBV10-2	TRBJ2-7	NA	once
TGTGCCTGGAGCCGTCCCGGGGGGGACCTTTTTCTCTCTGGAAACACCATATATTTT	CAWSRPGGDLFLSGNTIYF	19	TRBV30	TRBJ1-3	NA	NA
TGTGCCAGCAGTTTAAATAGCGGGAGGCTGCGCACAGATACGCAGTATTTT	CASSLNSGRLRTDTQYF	17	TRBV27	TRBJ2-3	TRBD2	NA
TGTGCCAGCAGCTCTACAGCGGGAACCGCCTACGAGCAGTACTTC	CASSSTAGTAYEQYF	15	TRBV5-4	TRBJ2-7	TRBD2	NA
TGTGCCAGCTCACCAGACAGCCGCGAGCAGTACTTC	CASSPDSREQYF	12	TRBV18	TRBJ2-7	NA	NA
TGCGCCAGCAGTGAGTCGACAACAGGGAAAGAGACCCAGTACTTC	CASSESTTGKETQYF	15	TRBV10-1	TRBJ2-5	NA	NA
TGTGCCAGCAGCTTGGTAGCCCCCAGGGAGCAGTTCTTC	CASSLVAPREQFF	13	TRBV5-6	TRBJ2-1	NA	NA
TGCAGCGTTGAAACCGGGGTCTCCTACAATGAGCAGTTCTTC	CSVETGVSYNEQFF	14	TRBV29-1	TRBJ2-1	NA	NA
TGTGCCAGCAGTCTCCTTTCGACAGGGGGCTATAGCAATCAGCCCCAGCATTTT	CASSLLSTGGYSNQPQHF	18	TRBV28	TRBJ1-5	TRBD1	NA
TGTGCCAGCAGCTTACAGGGGAGCTCACCCCTCCACTTT	CASSLQGSSPLHF	13	TRBV5-5	TRBJ1-6	TRBD1	once
TGCGCCAGCAGCTCGAAAAGCGGGAGGGCCACAGATACGCAGTATTTT	CASSSKSGRATDTQYF	16	TRBV5-1	TRBJ2-3	TRBD2	NA
TGTGCCATCAGTGAGGTGGGGGCAACTAATGAAAAACTGTTTTTT	CAISEVGATNEKLFF	15	TRBV10-3	TRBJ1-4	NA	NA
TGTGCCAGCAGCTTAGCCCCATCGCGTGCCTCTGACAGTCGTACTAGCACAGATACGCAGTATTTT	CASSLAPSRASDSRTSTDTQYF	22	TRBV7-2	TRBJ2-3	NA	NA
TGTGCCAGCAGTGGATACGGGACAGAATATGGCTACACCTTC	CASSGYGTEYGYTF	14	TRBV2	TRBJ1-2	TRBD1	few
TGTGCCAGTAGTATGGGAGACAGCCGGCACGAGCAGTACTTC	CASSMGDSRHEQYF	14	TRBV19	TRBJ2-7	NA	NA
TGTGCCAGCAGCGCCCCGGGGAATAGCAATCAGCCCCAGCATTTT	CASSAPGNSNQPQHF	15	TRBV28	TRBJ1-5	NA	NA
TGTGCCAGCAGTTATCCGAACACTGAAGCTTTCTTT	CASSYPNTEAFF	12	TRBV6-6	TRBJ1-1	NA	once
TGTGCCAGCAGCTGGGACAGGGGAAGCTCCTACAATGAGCAGTTCTTC	CASSWDRGSSYNEQFF	16	TRBV7-9	TRBJ2-1	TRBD1	few
TGTGCCAGCAGCCAAGATATGATGCAGGAGTTGACAGATACGCAGTATTTT	CASSQDMMQELTDTQYF	17	TRBV4-2	TRBJ2-3	NA	NA
TGTGCCAGCAGTGCGAAGGGGGGGAACACTGAAGCTTTCTTT	CASSAKGGNTEAFF	14	TRBV2	TRBJ1-1	NA	NA
TGTGCCAGCTCACCTCGGACAGGGGAGAATGAAAAACTGTTTTTT	CASSPRTGENEKLFF	15	TRBV18	TRBJ1-4	TRBD1	NA
TGTGCCAGCACCCCGACTAGCGTAAATGAGCAGTTCTTC	CASTPTSVNEQFF	13	TRBV6-1	TRBJ2-1	TRBD2	NA
TGTGCCAGCAGGGGTGGAGGACAGGGGCATTCACCCCTCCACTTT	CASRGGGQGHSPLHF	15	TRBV7-2	TRBJ1-6	TRBD1	few
TGTGCCAGCAGCTTTTCGTCCTCTCCTACAGATACGCAGTATTTT	CASSFSSSPTDTQYF	15	TRBV7-2	TRBJ2-3	NA	NA
TGTGCCAGCTCAACGGACAGGGGGCGGGAGACCCAGTACTTC	CASSTDRGRETQYF	14	TRBV18	TRBJ2-5	TRBD1	NA
TGCAGCGTTGTGGGACAGGGGATACATACGCAGTATTTT	CSVVGQGIHTQYF	13	TRBV29-1	TRBJ2-3	TRBD1	NA
TGTGCCAGCAGTGCCCCTGGAAACACCATATATTTT	CASSAPGNTIYF	12	TRBV27	TRBJ1-3	NA	once
TGTGCCAGCAGTACTCATCGGGACAAGTCCTACGAGCAGTACTTC	CASSTHRDKSYEQYF	15	TRBV28	TRBJ2-7	NA	NA
TGTGCCTGGAGTGTTCTAGGCACAGATACGCAGTATTTT	CAWSVLGTDTQYF	13	TRBV30	TRBJ2-3	NA	NA
TGTGCCAGCAGTTTTCAGGGTTCTAACTATGGCTACACCTTC	CASSFQGSNYGYTF	14	TRBV28	TRBJ1-2	NA	NA
TGTGCCAGCAGTCCTCAAATAGGACAGGTCTATGGCTACACCTTC	CASSPQIGQVYGYTF	15	TRBV27	TRBJ1-2	TRBD1	NA
TGTGCCAGCAGTTTCGGACTAGCGGGAGTTGAGACCCAGTACTTC	CASSFGLAGVETQYF	15	TRBV27	TRBJ2-5	TRBD2	NA
TGTGCCAGCAGTGAAGCCAGGGTGGATACGCAGTATTTT	CASSEARVDTQYF	13	TRBV6-1	TRBJ2-3	NA	NA
TGTGCCAGTAGTCCCAGGACAGGGGCCGTTCAGCCCCAGCATTTT	CASSPRTGAVQPQHF	15	TRBV19	TRBJ1-5	TRBD1	NA
TGTGCCAGTAGTACCCGCCTCTTGGGGGCGGAAGAGCGGTACTTC	CASSTRLLGAEERYF	15	TRBV19	TRBJ2-7	NA	NA
TGTGCCAGCAGTCCCCGGGACAGGGGGCGGTTTCACGAGCAGTACTTC	CASSPRDRGRFHEQYF	16	TRBV6-6	TRBJ2-7	TRBD1	NA
TGTGCCAGCAGCCAGCGGCCCACAGATACGCAGTATTTT	CASSQRPTDTQYF	13	TRBV7-3	TRBJ2-3	NA	NA